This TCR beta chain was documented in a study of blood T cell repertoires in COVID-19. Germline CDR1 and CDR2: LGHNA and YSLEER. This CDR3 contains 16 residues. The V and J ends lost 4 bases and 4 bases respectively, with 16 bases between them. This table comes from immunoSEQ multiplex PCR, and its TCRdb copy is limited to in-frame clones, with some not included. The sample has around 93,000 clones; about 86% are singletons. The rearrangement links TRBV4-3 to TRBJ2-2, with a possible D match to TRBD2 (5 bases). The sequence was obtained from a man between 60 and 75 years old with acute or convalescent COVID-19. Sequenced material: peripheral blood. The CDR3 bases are TGCGCCAGCAGCCGGGGAGAGGGTGGACCCACCGGGGAGCTGTTTTTT. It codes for CASSRGEGGPTGELFF.